This T cell receptor beta chain emerged from a study of technical replicates of blood from several donors. The assay was immunoSEQ multiplex PCR, and TCRdb's table has in-frame clones only and misses some. The profile shows 95,000 or so clones, 85% to 95% of them singletons. CDR3 length: 12 amino acids. Germline V gene data show CDR1 as MRHNA and CDR2 as SNTAGT. After removal of 8 bases from V and 3 bases from J, the junction contained 4 bases not matched to a gene. The source material was T cells isolated from PBMCs. The receptor's source is a human donor in good health. The chain employs TRBV6-4 and TRBJ2-7, with TRBD1 identical over 7 bases. The CDR3 DNA reads TGTGCCAGCCCGGCAGGGGGCTACGAGCAGTACTTC. It is translated as CASPAGGYEQYF.